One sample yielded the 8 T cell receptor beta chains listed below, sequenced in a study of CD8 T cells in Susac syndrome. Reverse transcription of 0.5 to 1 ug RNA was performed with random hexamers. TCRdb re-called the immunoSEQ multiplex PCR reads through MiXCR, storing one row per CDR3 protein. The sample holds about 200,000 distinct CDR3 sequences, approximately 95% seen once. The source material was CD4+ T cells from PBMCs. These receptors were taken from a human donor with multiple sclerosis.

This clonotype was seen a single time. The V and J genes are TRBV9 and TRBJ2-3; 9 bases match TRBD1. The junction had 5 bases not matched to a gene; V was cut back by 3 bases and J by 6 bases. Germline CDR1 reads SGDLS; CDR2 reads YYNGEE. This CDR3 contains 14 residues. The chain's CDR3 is CASSAGQGDDTQYF. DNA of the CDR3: TGTGCCAGCAGCGCGGGACAGGGAGATGATACGCAGTATTTT.

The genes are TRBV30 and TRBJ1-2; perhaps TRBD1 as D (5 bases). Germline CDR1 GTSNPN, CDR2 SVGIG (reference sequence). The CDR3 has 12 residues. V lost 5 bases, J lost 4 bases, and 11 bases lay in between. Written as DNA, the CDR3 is TGTGCCTGGGACAGAGAGTTCTATGGCTACACCTTC. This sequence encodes CAWDREFYGYTF.

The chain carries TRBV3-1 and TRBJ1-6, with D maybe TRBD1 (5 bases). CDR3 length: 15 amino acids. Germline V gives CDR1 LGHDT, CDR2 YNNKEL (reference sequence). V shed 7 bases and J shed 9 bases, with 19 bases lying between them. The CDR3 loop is CASTSDAGPVSPLHF. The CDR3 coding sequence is TGTGCCAGCACCTCTGATGCAGGGCCCGTTTCACCCCTCCACTTT.

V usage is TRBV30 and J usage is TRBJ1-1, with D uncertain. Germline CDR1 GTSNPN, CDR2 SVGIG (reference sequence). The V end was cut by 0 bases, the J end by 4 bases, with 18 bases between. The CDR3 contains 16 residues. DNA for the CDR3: TGTGCCTGGAGTGTATGGGTAAGCGGGCTTGTCACTGAAGCTTTCTTT. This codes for CAWSVWVSGLVTEAFF.

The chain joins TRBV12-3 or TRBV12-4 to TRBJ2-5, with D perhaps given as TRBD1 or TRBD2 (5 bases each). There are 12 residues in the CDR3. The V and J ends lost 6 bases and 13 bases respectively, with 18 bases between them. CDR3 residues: CASSTLEGRGYF. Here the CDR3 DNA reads TGTGCCAGCAGCACACTTGAGGGTAGGGGGTACTTC.

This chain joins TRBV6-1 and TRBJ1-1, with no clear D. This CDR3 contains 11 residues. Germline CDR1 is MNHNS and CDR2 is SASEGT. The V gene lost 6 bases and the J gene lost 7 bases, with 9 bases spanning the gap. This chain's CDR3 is CASRSPREAFF. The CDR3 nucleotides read TGTGCCAGCAGAAGCCCCCGTGAAGCTTTCTTT.

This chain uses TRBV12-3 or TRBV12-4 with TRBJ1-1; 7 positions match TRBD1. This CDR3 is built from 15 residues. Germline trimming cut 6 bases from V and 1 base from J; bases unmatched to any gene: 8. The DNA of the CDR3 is TGTGCCAGCAGCGCTCTGACAGGGAGGAACACTGAAGCTTTCTTT. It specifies CASSALTGRNTEAFF.

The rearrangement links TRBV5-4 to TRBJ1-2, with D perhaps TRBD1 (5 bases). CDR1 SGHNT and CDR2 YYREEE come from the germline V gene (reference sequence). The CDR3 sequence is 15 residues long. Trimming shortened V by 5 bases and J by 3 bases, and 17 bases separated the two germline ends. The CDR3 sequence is CASRSQSGYHYGYTF. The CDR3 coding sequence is TGTGCCAGCAGGTCACAATCAGGGTATCACTATGGCTACACCTTC.